This TCR beta chain was captured in a study of T cell changes during pregnancy in multiple sclerosis. Clones were read by immunoSEQ multiplex PCR, and TCRdb kept only the in-frame ones, dropping some. The sample yields tens of thousands of clones, roughly 87% seen once. From germline, CDR1 is SGDLS and CDR2 YYNGEE. This CDR3 is built from 13 residues. V lost 6 bases and J lost 6, with 15 bases in between. The chain couples TRBV9 to TRBJ1-1; D is unresolved. The clonotype originates from a female donor with multiple sclerosis, enrolled in a pregnancy study. Sequencing used CD8+ T cells from peripheral blood mononuclear cells, obtained in the second trimester of pregnancy. The CDR3 region is CASTSGEVPEAFF. CDR3 DNA sequence: TGTGCCAGCACCTCCGGGGAGGTGCCTGAAGCTTTCTTT.